The count of the clone carrying this TCR beta chain is one. Its antigen is not known. The time point is: week 11, during vaccination. Alongside topical imiquimod, each dose of vaccine comprised 300 ug of mutant IDH1 20-mer peptide. This entry comes from a study of a mutant IDH1 vaccine in newly diagnosed glioma. The wider study: Sex distribution of treated patients was about 60% male and roughly 38% female; mean age was 40.4 years.

Clones were read by immunoSEQ multiplex PCR, and TCRdb kept only the in-frame ones, dropping some. This sample has about 130,000 clones, with around four fifths found just once. The length of the CDR3 is 15 residues. J was trimmed by 3 bases and V by 3 bases; bases with no gene match: 3. The germline V gene has CDR1 MNHNS and CDR2 SASEGT. Study findings and constraints: Vaccine-induced immune responses occurred in 93.3% of patients.

The sequencing here drew on PBMCs, taken from a glioma patient whose treatment included an IDH1 peptide vaccine. The sequence was obtained from a man aged 35 to 55 with glioma. The chain combines TRBV6-1 with TRBJ2-7; 12 bases align to TRBD2. This CDR3 is CASSEWTSGNYEQYF. The CDR3 DNA follows: TGTGCCAGCAGTGAGTGGACTAGCGGGAACTACGAGCAGTACTTC.